One T cell receptor (beta chain) is described in this entry. Per germline, CDR1 MDHEN and CDR2 SYDVKM. The CDR3 runs to 15 residues. Trimming shortened V by 2 bases and J by 8 bases, and 15 bases separated the two germline ends. The source of the sample is a study of blood T cell repertoires in COVID-19. Study-wide context: Material from acute and convalescent COVID-19 was sourced from the United States, Italy and Spain. T cells, B-cell-depleted T cells, or PBMCs provided the cDNA or gDNA that served as material.

Authors' methods: Estimation of nucleated cell counts relied on the amplification of reference gene primers. Assay: immunoSEQ multiplex PCR; the TCRdb copy retains only in-frame clones and omits some. V, J and clone size were drawn from that table, and D and trimming were deduced from the DNA. This table has 350,000 or so clones, roughly 89% appearing once. The V call is TRBV28, the J call TRBJ1-4; D gene unclear. Sample: peripheral blood. This TCR derives from a man between 18 and 35 years old with active or convalescent COVID-19. CDR3 nucleotide sequence: TGTGCCAGCAGTTTAGAAACGGTTGCTTGGGAAAAACTGTTTTTT. Translating it yields CASSLETVAWEKLFF.